The 32 T cell receptor beta chains below all came from one sample that was sequenced in a study of shared clonotypes between healthy human individuals. Only in-frame clones appear in the TCRdb table, and some are missing; sequencing was by immunoSEQ multiplex PCR. This table has more than 900,000 clones, approximately 80% appearing once. Sequenced material: memory CD4+ T cells from PBMCs. Stated subset: CD45RA-negative fraction. The receptors derive from a man between 18 and 29 years old in good health. Some clones in this sample may be carry-over from other donors' samples.

A word on this clone: Other nucleotide sequences in the sample specify the same CDR3. The chain recombines TRBV5-1 with TRBJ2-3, with 8 bases aligning to TRBD2. Germline V gene data show CDR1 as SGHRS and CDR2 as YFSETQ. The V segment lost 4 bases and the J segment 0 bases; nucleotides outside the gene matches: 4. This CDR3 region has 15 residues. In DNA, the CDR3 is TGCGCCAGCAGCCTTAGCGGGGCTAGCACAGATACGCAGTATTTT. This gives the protein CASSLSGASTDTQYF.

The chain employs TRBV19 and TRBJ1-5; D is undetermined. The CDR3 runs 14 residues. Germline CDR1 and CDR2: LNHDA and SQIVND (reference sequence). V lost 1 base to trimming and J lost 6 bases, with 10 bases between them. The CDR3 spells CASSIALKGQPQHF. CDR3 in DNA: TGTGCCAGTAGTATAGCTTTGAAAGGTCAGCCCCAGCATTTT.

A few counts support this clone. An end of the junction does not agree with germline; a read error may underlie this. This chain connects TRBV7-8 to TRBJ1-4; the D is unclear. CDR3 length equals 15 residues. The germline V gene has CDR1 SGHVS and CDR2 FQNEAQ. The CDR3 coding sequence is TGTGCCAGCAGCCTAGCGGGCGGATCGAATGAAAAACTGTTTTTT. This encodes CASSLAGGSNEKLFF.

Many counts were recorded for this clone. The chain joins TRBV7-7 to TRBJ2-4, with D tentatively TRBD2 (6 bases). Trimming cost V 5 bases and J 6 bases, with 23 bases left between them. This CDR3 region has 17 residues. The germline CDR1 and CDR2 sequences are SSHAT and FNYEAQ (reference sequence). CDR3 residues: CASSPPRVRDEVNIQYF. The DNA for the CDR3 is TGTGCCAGCAGCCCCCCTAGGGTGCGGGACGAGGTAAACATTCAGTACTTC.

As for this clone: This sample also contains other DNA sequences that code for the same CDR3. The gene calls are TRBV5-8 and TRBJ2-7; D not resolved. Germline V gives CDR1 SGHTS, CDR2 YDEGEE. The V gene lost 4 bases and the J gene lost 0 bases, with 11 bases spanning the gap. This CDR3 spans 14 amino acids. The CDR3 coding sequence is TGTGCCAGCAGCCCCACAGACTCCTCCTACGAGCAGTACTTC. It is translated as CASSPTDSSYEQYF. Variable domain in full (rest from reference TRBV5-8 and TRBJ2-7): EAGVTQSPTHLIKTRGQQATLRCSPISGHTSVYWYQQALGLGLQFLLWYDEGEERNRGNFPPRFSGRQFPNYSSELNVNALELEDSALYLCASSPTDSSYEQYFGPGTRLTVT.

The rearrangement links TRBV28 to TRBJ2-6; possible D gene TRBD2, 6 bases. Per the germline V gene, CDR1 is MDHEN and CDR2 is SYDVKM. The V gene lost 4 bases and the J gene lost 4 bases, with 17 bases spanning the gap. The CDR3 is 17 amino acids. In nucleotides, the CDR3 is TGTGCCAGCAGTTCCTACCATGGGGGGACCGGGGCCAACGTCCTGACTTTC. This sequence encodes CASSSYHGGTGANVLTF. Drawing the rest from reference TRBV28 and TRBJ2-6, the complete variable domain is DVKVTQSSRYLVKRTGEKVFLECVQDMDHENMFWYRQDPGLGLRLIYFSYDVKMKEKGDIPEGYSVSREKKERFSLILESASTNQTSMYLCASSSYHGGTGANVLTFGAGSRLTVL.

Ten or more counts support this clone. The sample has other DNA sequences that encode this CDR3 too. The rearrangement links TRBV7-9 to TRBJ2-7, with D possibly matching TRBD1 (6 bases). V lost 4 bases, J lost 3 bases, and 7 bases lay in between. The CDR3 consists of 12 residues. CDR1 and CDR2 from the germline V gene are SEHNR and FQNEAQ (reference sequence). The DNA of the CDR3 is TGTGCCAGCAGCTCACAGGGCTACGAGCAGTACTTC. This encodes CASSSQGYEQYF.

This clone was seen just once. This chain links TRBV29-1 with TRBJ2-7; tentative D call: TRBD2 (6 bases). Trimming stripped 0 bases from V and 2 bases from J, with 11 bases between. The CDR3 length is 14 residues. Germline V gene sequence: CDR1 SQVTM, CDR2 ANQGSEA. CDR3 region: CSVEDRRGPYEQYF. DNA of the CDR3: TGCAGCGTTGAAGACAGGCGGGGCCCCTACGAGCAGTACTTC.

The chain is built from TRBV6-5 and TRBJ2-1; 14 bases line up with TRBD2. V was pared by 2 bases and J by 10 bases, with 7 bases of the junction left unmatched. CDR1 MNHEY and CDR2 SVGAGI come from the germline V gene. This CDR3 comprises 16 residues. CDR3 DNA sequence: TGTGCCAGCAGTTACACTGGACTAGCGGGAGGCAGGGAGCAGTTCTTC. Amino acids: CASSYTGLAGGREQFF.

This sequence joins TRBV28 and TRBJ2-1, with TRBD2 matching over 9 bases. Germline CDR1 MDHEN, CDR2 SYDVKM. Unmatched junction bases numbered 10, after V lost 6 bases and J lost 4 bases. The CDR3 is 16 amino acids. CDR3 in amino acids: CASRGASGIIYNEQFF. The CDR3 DNA follows: TGTGCCAGCAGGGGAGCTAGCGGGATAATTTACAATGAGCAGTTCTTC. Using reference TRBV28 and TRBJ2-1 for the parts outside the CDR3, the full variable domain is DVKVTQSSRYLVKRTGEKVFLECVQDMDHENMFWYRQDPGLGLRLIYFSYDVKMKEKGDIPEGYSVSREKKERFSLILESASTNQTSMYLCASRGASGIIYNEQFFGPGTRLTVL.

The genes are TRBV14 and TRBJ2-7; 8 bases are a match to TRBD1. The CDR3 sequence is 14 residues long. The germline V gene has CDR1 SGHDN and CDR2 FVKESK. The ends lost 4 bases at V and 3 bases at J; junction bases unmatched: 5. CDR3: CASSPLGQGYEQYF. DNA of the CDR3: TGTGCCAGCAGCCCCCTCGGACAGGGCTACGAGCAGTACTTC. Drawing the rest from reference TRBV14 and TRBJ2-7, the complete variable domain is EAGVTQFPSHSVIEKGQTVTLRCDPISGHDNLYWYRRVMGKEIKFLLHFVKESKQDESGMPNNRFLAERTGGTYSTLKVQPAELEDSGVYFCASSPLGQGYEQYFGPGTRLTVT.

The chain joins TRBV6-5 to TRBJ2-1; D unclear. Looked up from germline, CDR1 is MNHEY and CDR2 is SVGAGI. The CDR3 has 14 amino acids. The ends were cut back, 6 bases at V and 12 bases at J, with 21 bases in the middle. The CDR3: CASSQRISSEWQFF. CDR3 nucleotides: TGTGCCAGCAGCCAACGGATCAGTTCTGAGTGGCAGTTCTTC.

The chain couples TRBV5-1 to TRBJ2-1; D remains ambiguous. CDR1 SGHRS and CDR2 YFSETQ come from the germline V gene. V was cut by 4 bases and J by 8 bases, with 16 bases left in between. The CDR3 runs to 14 residues. Here the CDR3 reads CASSARPSGDEQFF. The CDR3 DNA sequence: TGCGCCAGCAGCGCACGGCCCAGTGGCGATGAGCAGTTCTTC. Together with reference TRBV5-1 and TRBJ2-1, the CDR3 gives the full variable domain: KAGVTQTPRYLIKTRGQQVTLSCSPISGHRSVSWYQQTPGQGLQFLFEYFSETQRNKGNFPGRFSGRQFSNSRSEMNVSTLELGDSALYLCASSARPSGDEQFFGPGTRLTVL.

V usage is TRBV11-2 and J usage is TRBJ2-2; D ambiguous. Trimming removed 2 bases at V and 6 bases at J, with 7 bases between. Germline lookup yields CDR1 SGHAT and CDR2 FQNNGV. The CDR3 length is 13 residues. Written as DNA, the CDR3 is TGTGCCAGCAGCTTAACCGGCCCCGGGGAGCTGTTTTTT. Residues: CASSLTGPGELFF.

This clone was found once. This chain links TRBV7-2 with TRBJ2-7; D is uncertain. Looked up from germline, CDR1 is SGHTA and CDR2 is FQGNSA. The CDR3 has 15 residues. Trimming removed 5 bases at V and 3 bases at J, with 17 bases between. CDR3 protein: CASSRMGGSYYEQYF. The CDR3 DNA reads TGTGCCAGCAGCCGGATGGGCGGTAGTTACTACGAGCAGTACTTC.

The chain recombines TRBV18 with TRBJ2-5; TRBD2 matches at 7 bases. The germline gives CDR1 KGHSH, CDR2 LQKENI. The length of the CDR3 is 15 residues. V lost 1 base and J lost 4; bases outside the gene matches: 6. The DNA for the CDR3 is TGTGCCAGCTCACCACGGGTCACGGGAGGAGAGACCCAGTACTTC. This sequence encodes CASSPRVTGGETQYF.

This clone came up once. The chain recombines TRBV4-1 with TRBJ2-5; TRBD1 matches 8 bases. The length of the CDR3 is 19 residues. The germline gives CDR1 MGHRA, CDR2 YSYEKL. The trim removed 0 bases at V and 2 bases at J, leaving 14 bases unmatched. CDR3 amino acids: CASSQDARPGTGRQETQYF. CDR3 sequence (DNA): TGCGCCAGCAGCCAAGACGCCCGGCCAGGGACAGGCCGTCAAGAGACCCAGTACTTC.

This clone was recorded a few times. V gene TRBV4-2 combines with J gene TRBJ1-2; a weak D match, TRBD1 (6 bases). The CDR3 extends over 18 amino acids. Trimming pared 0 bases from V and 6 bases from J, leaving 23 bases between. The germline V gene encodes CDR1 LGHNA and CDR2 YNFKEQ. CDR3 amino acids: CASSQEIVLRGGVNGYTF. CDR3 nucleotide sequence: TGTGCCAGCAGCCAAGAAATTGTGTTGCGAGGGGGAGTTAATGGCTACACCTTC.

The V and J genes are TRBV19 and TRBJ1-3; possibly TRBD1 for D (5 bases). Germline CDR1 LNHDA, CDR2 SQIVND (reference sequence). The CDR3 is 14 residues long. V shed 9 bases and J shed 2 bases, with 14 bases lying between them. The DNA of the CDR3 is TGTGCCAGCCTAGCGGGGGAAACTGGAAACACCATATATTTT. It codes for CASLAGETGNTIYF.

The V and J genes are TRBV6-5 and TRBJ1-1; unclear D gene. V was trimmed by 6 bases and J by 1 base, leaving 9 bases between them. Per the germline V gene, CDR1 is MNHEY and CDR2 is SVGAGI. The CDR3 extends over 13 amino acids. In nucleotides, the CDR3 is TGTGCCAGCAGAAAGAACCCGAACACTGAAGCTTTCTTT. This gives the protein CASRKNPNTEAFF.

This chain joins TRBV9 and TRBJ2-3; possible D gene TRBD2, 5 bases. Germline V gene sequence: CDR1 SGDLS, CDR2 YYNGEE. The V end lost 0 bases, the J end lost 3 bases, and 14 bases lay between the germline ends. There are 16 residues in the CDR3. The CDR3 DNA sequence: TGTGCCAGCAGCGTAGATCCGTTGGGAGTAACAGATACGCAGTATTTT. It codes for CASSVDPLGVTDTQYF.

This clone was detected many times. DNA for the CDR3: TGTGCCAGCAGCTGGGACATGTCCTACGAGCAGTACTTC. It translates to CASSWDMSYEQYF. The chain carries TRBV7-3 and TRBJ2-7, with D tentatively TRBD1 (6 bases). The CDR3 sequence is 13 residues long. Germline CDR1 and CDR2: SGHTA and FQGTGA. Trimming took off 4 bases at V and 1 base at J, with 8 bases between the two ends.

The genes are TRBV27 and TRBJ1-2, with D perhaps TRBD1 (6 bases). V was trimmed by 0 bases and J by 8 bases, leaving 13 bases between them. The germline V gene encodes CDR1 MNHEY and CDR2 SMNVEV (reference sequence). This CDR3 region has 14 residues. For the CDR3, the DNA is TGTGCCAGCAGTTTATCGACCGCAGGGGTAGGCTACACCTTC. Translating it yields CASSLSTAGVGYTF.

The chain recombines TRBV9 with TRBJ2-1, with D perhaps TRBD1 (7 bases). Germline V gives CDR1 SGDLS, CDR2 YYNGEE. Deletions cut 0 bases from V and 7 bases from J, with 14 bases between. There are 15 residues in the CDR3. This chain's CDR3 is CASSVGAGQRNEQFF. DNA for the CDR3: TGTGCCAGCAGCGTAGGTGCGGGACAGCGAAATGAGCAGTTCTTC.

The chain has TRBV28 and TRBJ2-1; 9 bases fit TRBD2. The CDR3 is 14 amino acids. Looked up from germline, CDR1 is MDHEN and CDR2 is SYDVKM. V shed 2 bases, J shed 7 bases, and the junction held 3 bases outside the gene matches. The CDR3 reads CASSLAGGPNEQFF. CDR3 DNA: TGTGCCAGCAGTTTAGCGGGAGGGCCTAATGAGCAGTTCTTC.

V is TRBV27 and J is TRBJ1-1; D is unclear. Trimming cost V 9 bases and J 0 bases, with 20 bases left between them. This CDR3 is built from 16 residues. Germline assignment: CDR1 MNHEY and CDR2 SMNVEV (reference sequence). For the CDR3, the DNA is TGTGCCAGAAAACACAATGGGCGGCAGTTGAACACTGAAGCTTTCTTT. Encoded protein: CARKHNGRQLNTEAFF.

This chain joins TRBV27 and TRBJ1-3, with TRBD1 identical over 7 bases. In germline, CDR1 is MNHEY, CDR2 SMNVEV (reference sequence). J was trimmed by 4 bases and V by 5 bases; bases with no gene match: 5. The CDR3 totals 14 residues. CDR3 region: CASSLQGRGNTIYF. Written as DNA, the CDR3 is TGTGCCAGCAGTCTACAGGGGAGAGGAAACACCATATATTTT.

Concerning this clone: The same CDR3 can be traced to other DNA sequences in this sample. This chain uses TRBV9 with TRBJ2-5, with 9 bases fitting TRBD2. Germline trimming cut 3 bases from V and 5 bases from J; bases unmatched to any gene: 8. CDR3 length equals 15 residues. Per the germline V gene, CDR1 is SGDLS and CDR2 is YYNGEE. CDR3 sequence (DNA): TGTGCCAGCAGCGCTAGCGGGACGAGTGAGGAGACCCAGTACTTC. This encodes CASSASGTSEETQYF.

A word on this clone: Other DNA sequences in this sample translate to the same CDR3. The chain carries TRBV4-1 and TRBJ2-2; no reliable D call. The V gene's germline CDR1 is MGHRA and CDR2 YSYEKL. Trimming removed 4 bases at V and 0 bases at J, with 12 bases between. This CDR3 spans 16 amino acids. In DNA, the CDR3 is TGCGCCAGCAGCCTCCTCGGCGGCTCGAACACCGGGGAGCTGTTTTTT. It yields the protein CASSLLGGSNTGELFF.

This sequence joins TRBV5-1 and TRBJ2-7; 8 bases map to TRBD2. The CDR3 is made up of 15 amino acids. Per germline, CDR1 SGHRS and CDR2 YFSETQ. After removal of 2 bases from V and 3 bases from J, the junction contained 7 bases not matched to a gene. CDR3 residues: CASSFGGDRYYEQYF. The CDR3 nucleotides are TGCGCCAGCAGCTTCGGGGGGGATCGTTACTACGAGCAGTACTTC.

The gene calls are TRBV28 and TRBJ2-3; 9 positions agree with TRBD1. With V trimmed by 6 bases and J by 10 bases, 5 bases remained unmatched. There are 12 residues in the CDR3. Germline-derived CDR1 and CDR2 are MDHEN and SYDVKM. This CDR3 reads CASRGTGIAQYF. The CDR3 region has the DNA TGTGCCAGCAGAGGGACAGGGATAGCGCAGTATTTT.

In its sample, this clone was seen a few times. The chain links TRBV4-1 to TRBJ1-4, with D unclear. Germline CDR1 reads MGHRA; CDR2 reads YSYEKL. The length of the CDR3 is 12 residues. The V and J ends lost 6 bases and 8 bases respectively, with 10 bases between them. The CDR3 is CASSPIGEKLFF. In DNA form, the CDR3 reads TGCGCCAGCAGTCCAATCGGGGAAAAACTGTTTTTT.